This is a list of T cell receptor beta chains from one sample in a study of T-cell reconstitution after alpha-beta-depleted transplantation in children. TCRdb independently ran MiXCR on the PCR reads; one entry per CDR3 protein. The data hold 600,000 or so distinct CDR3 sequences, with approximately 22% observed a single time. Sequenced material: PBMCs, mostly from graft donor cells, taken 360 days after TCRalphabeta/CD19-depleted stem cell transplant. The receptors originated from a boy under three years old who had a stem cell transplant for acute myeloid leukemia, so the T cells may come from the graft donor. Each CDR3 is given without its conserved first and last residue. A D gene is named only where the DNA matches it firmly.

>TRBV7-2|-|TRBJ2-7
ASSLADPYEQY
>TRBV18|TRBD1|TRBJ1-1
ASRGQGWTEAF
>TRBV3-1|TRBD2|TRBJ2-3
ASSQASGGARYTQY
>TRBV18|TRBD1|TRBJ2-1
ASSPTGTGGNEQF
>TRBV10-3|-|TRBJ2-2
AISEPKGDSLNTGELF
>TRBV30|-|TRBJ1-2
AWSGGYT
>TRBV7-2|-|TRBJ2-7
ASSPRRDLLFYEQY
>TRBV20-1|-|TRBJ1-4
SASDGRTNEKLF
>TRBV28|TRBD1|TRBJ1-1
ASSSRDRGRGNTEAF
>TRBV29-1|-|TRBJ1-4
SVVVRGAGEKLF
>TRBV20-1|-|TRBJ1-1
SGRRRTEAF
>TRBV12-3/TRBV12-4|-|TRBJ1-1
ASTFPGNTEAF
>TRBV6-5|-|TRBJ2-7
ASSYSPVGPREQY
>TRBV4-1|-|TRBJ2-3
ASSQIEGADTQY
>TRBV29-1|-|TRBJ2-7
SACIGRNYEQY
>TRBV6-5|-|TRBJ2-3
ASSYGNGGTDTQY
>TRBV20-1|-|TRBJ2-2
SASRLGTFTGELF
>TRBV18|-|TRBJ2-1
ASSPRGETYNEQF
>TRBV20-1|TRBD1|TRBJ2-2
SASRGQGGELF
>TRBV11-3|-|TRBJ2-7
ASSLPSGPSSYEQY
>TRBV12-3/TRBV12-4|TRBD1|TRBJ2-1
ASSRDRPGQGPNEQF
>TRBV6-5|-|TRBJ1-2
ASSLQGTIYGYT
>TRBV9|TRBD1|TRBJ2-5
ASSVAGGLRETQY
>TRBV29-1|TRBD1|TRBJ2-2
SVETGGTGELF
>TRBV7-8|-|TRBJ2-5
ASSLVWGSGGKETQY
>TRBV5-5|-|TRBJ2-7
ASSLGVHEQY
>TRBV20-1|-|TRBJ2-3
SAPGRGRRADTQY
>TRBV25-1|-|TRBJ2-2
ASRGSGNTGELF
>TRBV20-1|-|TRBJ2-1
SARDHGTTYNEQF
>TRBV29-1|-|TRBJ2-2
SVDNRATGELF
>TRBV5-1|-|TRBJ1-2
ASSLGSTNDLYGYT
>TRBV20-1|TRBD2|TRBJ2-3
SASGLAGGSTDTQY
>TRBV20-1|-|TRBJ1-5
SARGQANQPQH
>TRBV11-2|TRBD1|TRBJ2-1
ASSVEGANEQF
>TRBV9|-|TRBJ2-1
ASSVGVGRNEQF
>TRBV20-1|TRBD2|TRBJ2-2
SAGPSGSVGELF
>TRBV4-2|-|TRBJ1-1
ASSQALKGNTEAF